Listed below are T cell receptor beta chains from one sample, sequenced in a study of CD8 T cells in Susac syndrome. TCRdb passed the immunoSEQ multiplex PCR reads through MiXCR, listing each CDR3 protein once. Of about 300,000 distinct CDR3 sequences in the sample, about 91% were seen once. The sequenced sample consisted of CD4+ T cells from PBMCs. The receptors stem from a human donor with multiple sclerosis. CDR3s include the opening cysteine and the closing phenylalanine or tryptophan. The order of the fields is D gene, J gene, V gene, clone size, CDR3 protein, CDR3 DNA. A D gene is named only where the DNA matches it firmly. Expanded clones are given a class, and other clones once, few, many or no size at all.

D: NA; J: TRBJ2-1; V: TRBV18; size: NA; CDR3: CASSHRTETGSYNEQFF; DNA: TGTGCCAGCTCACACCGGACAGAGACCGGCTCCTACAATGAGCAGTTCTTC
D: NA; J: TRBJ2-1; V: TRBV4-1; size: NA; CDR3: CASSQDRPYNEQFF; DNA: TGCGCCAGCAGCCAAGACCGGCCGTACAATGAGCAGTTCTTC
D: NA; J: TRBJ1-5; V: TRBV2; size: once; CDR3: CASRSDWNQPQHF; DNA: TGTGCCAGCAGATCCGATTGGAATCAGCCCCAGCATTTT
D: NA; J: TRBJ2-2; V: TRBV10-3; size: NA; CDR3: CAITRDWEAGELFF; DNA: TGTGCCATCACCCGAGACTGGGAGGCCGGGGAGCTGTTTTTT
D: TRBD2; J: TRBJ2-7; V: TRBV2; size: NA; CDR3: CASSEGSSGAYEQYF; DNA: TGTGCCAGCAGTGAAGGGTCTAGCGGGGCCTACGAGCAGTACTTC
D: TRBD1; J: TRBJ2-5; V: TRBV7-3; size: once; CDR3: CASSPDRDETQYF; DNA: TGTGCCAGCAGCCCCGACAGGGACGAGACCCAGTACTTC
D: NA; J: TRBJ1-1; V: TRBV7-3; size: NA; CDR3: CASSQGHNTEAFF; DNA: TGTGCCAGCAGCCAAGGACATAACACTGAAGCTTTCTTT
D: NA; J: TRBJ1-2; V: TRBV20-1; size: NA; CDR3: CSARITGLRRGGYTF; DNA: TGCAGTGCTAGAATCACAGGGCTTCGACGAGGTGGCTACACCTTC
D: NA; J: TRBJ1-3; V: TRBV5-1; size: NA; CDR3: CASSPRGPSGNTIYF; DNA: TGCGCCAGCAGCCCAAGGGGACCCTCTGGAAACACCATATATTTT
D: NA; J: TRBJ1-2; V: TRBV3-1; size: NA; CDR3: CASSQDGHGLRYTF; DNA: TGTGCCAGCAGCCAAGATGGGCACGGACTAAGATACACCTTC
D: NA; J: TRBJ1-2; V: TRBV7-3; size: NA; CDR3: CASSSPGLLSYGYTF; DNA: TGTGCCAGCAGCTCCCCGGGACTGCTCTCCTATGGCTACACCTTC
D: NA; J: TRBJ1-1; V: TRBV5-1; size: once; CDR3: CASSFWGTGTEAFF; DNA: TGCGCCAGCAGCTTCTGGGGGACTGGCACTGAAGCTTTCTTT
D: TRBD1; J: TRBJ2-1; V: TRBV19; size: once; CDR3: CASSIVDREQFF; DNA: TGTGCCAGTAGTATAGTGGACAGGGAGCAGTTCTTC
D: NA; J: TRBJ1-5; V: TRBV5-1; size: NA; CDR3: CASSLTSGTSYPNQPQHF; DNA: TGCGCCAGCAGCTTGACAAGCGGCACATCCTACCCCAATCAGCCCCAGCATTTT
D: NA; J: TRBJ2-5; V: TRBV12-3/TRBV12-4; size: NA; CDR3: CASSLAGGAQYF; DNA: TGTGCCAGCAGTTTAGCAGGGGGGGCCCAGTACTTC
D: TRBD1; J: TRBJ2-5; V: TRBV7-2; size: NA; CDR3: CASSRAVNRGETQYF; DNA: TGTGCCAGCAGCCGAGCGGTGAACAGGGGAGAGACCCAGTACTTC
D: NA; J: TRBJ2-5; V: TRBV7-6; size: NA; CDR3: CASSPHGSRWAGETQYF; DNA: TGTGCCAGCAGCCCGCATGGGAGCCGGTGGGCGGGGGAGACCCAGTACTTC
D: NA; J: TRBJ2-4; V: TRBV4-1; size: NA; CDR3: CASSQDRGQRDIQYF; DNA: TGCGCCAGCAGCCAAGACAGGGGCCAGAGGGACATTCAGTACTTC
D: NA; J: TRBJ1-1; V: TRBV10-3; size: NA; CDR3: CASSFSSLNTEAFF; DNA: TGTGCCAGTTCATTCAGCTCTCTGAACACTGAAGCTTTCTTT
D: NA; J: TRBJ1-5; V: TRBV6-2/TRBV6-3; size: NA; CDR3: CASSYLRWPERNQPQHF; DNA: TGTGCCAGCAGTTATCTCCGGTGGCCAGAGCGGAATCAGCCCCAGCATTTT
D: NA; J: TRBJ1-1; V: TRBV5-1; size: NA; CDR3: CASSRRQALNTEAFF; DNA: TGCGCCAGCAGCCGTAGACAGGCGCTAAACACTGAAGCTTTCTTT
D: NA; J: TRBJ2-2; V: TRBV7-2; size: NA; CDR3: CASSLGGVNTGELFF; DNA: TGTGCCAGCAGCCTAGGGGGTGTGAACACCGGGGAGCTGTTTTTT
D: TRBD1; J: TRBJ1-1; V: TRBV20-1; size: NA; CDR3: CSALGQGALEAFF; DNA: TGCAGTGCCCTGGGACAGGGGGCCCTTGAAGCTTTCTTT
D: NA; J: TRBJ2-3; V: TRBV5-1; size: NA; CDR3: CASMTALSTDTQYF; DNA: TGCGCCAGCATGACAGCCCTTAGCACAGATACGCAGTATTTT
D: NA; J: TRBJ1-1; V: TRBV2; size: NA; CDR3: CASTKDVNTEAFF; DNA: TGTGCCAGCACGAAGGACGTGAACACTGAAGCTTTCTTT
D: NA; J: TRBJ2-7; V: TRBV23-1; size: NA; CDR3: CASSQNGGRSYEQYF; DNA: TGCGCCAGCAGTCAAAATGGGGGGCGCTCCTACGAGCAGTACTTC
D: NA; J: TRBJ1-1; V: TRBV30; size: once; CDR3: CAWKEGRNTEAFF; DNA: TGTGCCTGGAAAGAGGGGCGAAACACTGAAGCTTTCTTT
D: NA; J: TRBJ1-1; V: TRBV6-5; size: NA; CDR3: CASSLQAAMVGTEAFF; DNA: TGTGCCAGCAGTTTACAGGCGGCGATGGTGGGCACTGAAGCTTTCTTT
D: TRBD1; J: TRBJ2-1; V: TRBV7-2; size: NA; CDR3: CASSLRWDRLHNEQFF; DNA: TGTGCCAGCAGCTTAAGATGGGACAGGCTACACAATGAGCAGTTCTTC
D: NA; J: TRBJ1-1; V: TRBV4-3; size: NA; CDR3: CASSRQISKGMNTEAFF; DNA: TGCGCCAGCAGCCGCCAGATCTCAAAAGGGATGAACACTGAAGCTTTCTTT
D: NA; J: TRBJ1-3; V: TRBV6-5; size: NA; CDR3: CASSRGDSGNTIYF; DNA: TGTGCCAGCAGCCGAGGAGATTCTGGAAACACCATATATTTT
D: TRBD1; J: TRBJ1-5; V: TRBV6-6; size: NA; CDR3: CASSKQGIGQPQHF; DNA: TGTGCCAGCAGTAAACAGGGGATCGGGCAGCCCCAGCATTTT
D: NA; J: TRBJ1-5; V: TRBV23-1; size: once; CDR3: CASSQFGDGEGNQPQHF; DNA: TGCGCCAGCAGTCAATTCGGGGACGGAGAGGGCAATCAGCCCCAGCATTTT
D: NA; J: TRBJ1-6; V: TRBV2; size: NA; CDR3: CASSPRQAINSPLHF; DNA: TGTGCCAGCAGCCCTCGACAGGCGATTAATTCACCCCTCCACTTT
D: NA; J: TRBJ2-1; V: TRBV18; size: few; CDR3: CASSRGTDNEQFF; DNA: TGTGCCAGCTCCCGCGGGACGGACAATGAGCAGTTCTTC
D: TRBD1; J: TRBJ1-1; V: TRBV9; size: NA; CDR3: CASSVNGQVNTEAFF; DNA: TGTGCCAGCAGCGTAAATGGACAGGTCAACACTGAAGCTTTCTTT
D: NA; J: TRBJ2-6; V: TRBV12-3/TRBV12-4; size: NA; CDR3: CASSSRRSGANVLTF; DNA: TGTGCCAGCAGTAGCAGGCGCTCTGGGGCCAACGTCCTGACTTTC
D: TRBD1; J: TRBJ1-5; V: TRBV20-1; size: NA; CDR3: CSAWDRDTYNQPQHF; DNA: TGCAGTGCCTGGGACAGGGATACTTACAATCAGCCCCAGCATTTT
D: TRBD2; J: TRBJ2-7; V: TRBV12-3/TRBV12-4; size: NA; CDR3: CASSRGTSGGPYEQYF; DNA: TGTGCCAGCAGCCGAGGTACTAGCGGGGGCCCGTACGAGCAGTACTTC
D: TRBD1; J: TRBJ1-1; V: TRBV5-4; size: NA; CDR3: CASSWDRGPEALF; DNA: TGTGCCAGCAGCTGGGACAGGGGTCCTGAAGCTCTCTTT
D: TRBD1; J: TRBJ2-7; V: TRBV7-9; size: NA; CDR3: CASSFGQGEPEQYF; DNA: TGTGCCAGCAGCTTTGGGCAGGGGGAACCCGAGCAGTACTTC
D: NA; J: TRBJ2-2; V: TRBV7-3; size: NA; CDR3: CASSPEGGVAPFTGELFF; DNA: TGTGCCAGCAGCCCCGAGGGGGGCGTAGCCCCATTCACCGGGGAGCTGTTTTTT
D: NA; J: TRBJ2-3; V: TRBV7-3; size: NA; CDR3: CASSLIGTDTQYF; DNA: TGTGCCAGCAGCTTAATAGGCACAGATACGCAGTATTTT
D: NA; J: TRBJ2-2; V: TRBV6-5; size: NA; CDR3: CASSIRGTDTGELFF; DNA: TGTGCCAGCAGTATCCGGGGGACGGACACCGGGGAGCTGTTTTTT